Listed below are T cell receptor beta chains from one sample, sequenced in a study of regulatory T cells in long-lasting Graves disease. MiXCR, run by TCRdb on the multiplex PCR reads, gives a single entry per CDR3 protein. The sample lists fewer than 350,000 distinct CDR3 sequences; over 15% were seen once. The material sequenced was peripheral blood mononuclear cells (PBMCs), taken at new diagnosis, from a patient treated with antithyroid drugs. These receptors came from a female donor with Graves disease. The CDR3 runs from the conserved cysteine through the conserved F or W. The D gene is left open where the match is weak. Clone size is not always given. Where it is, it says once, few, many or a class for expanded clones.

NA | TRBJ2-5 | TRBV5-6 | NA | TGTGCCAGCAGCTTGTTACTAACGGGGGGCGAGACCCAGTACTTC | CASSLLLTGGETQYF
NA | TRBJ2-7 | TRBV28 | few | TGTGCCAGCAGTTTACGGGGACCTCCCAACGAGCAGTACTTC | CASSLRGPPNEQYF
NA | TRBJ1-2 | TRBV12-3/TRBV12-4 | many | TGTGCCAGCAGTTTGGGTGGGGGCTACACCTTC | CASSLGGGYTF
NA | TRBJ2-5 | TRBV30 | many | TGTGCCTGGTCCCGGTCAGACGAAGAGACCCAGTACTTC | CAWSRSDEETQYF
TRBD1 | TRBJ2-7 | TRBV13 | many | TGTGCCAGCAGCTTGACAGGGGGCCGCCACCAATGGGAGCAGTACTTC | CASSLTGGRHQWEQYF
TRBD2 | TRBJ2-1 | TRBV28 | many | TGTGCCAGCAGTTCCCTCCTAGCGGGATCCTACAATGAGCAGTTCTTC | CASSSLLAGSYNEQFF
NA | TRBJ2-7 | TRBV18 | NA | TGTGCCAGCTCACCTGACGGGACTCACGAGCAGTACTTC | CASSPDGTHEQYF
NA | TRBJ1-5 | TRBV13 | NA | TGTGCCAGCAGCTTATTCGGGGAGGGCAATCAGCCCCAGCATTTT | CASSLFGEGNQPQHF
TRBD2 | TRBJ2-7 | TRBV5-1 | many | TGCGCCAGCAGCTTGGGGACTAGCGGGGGCTACGAGCAGTACTTC | CASSLGTSGGYEQYF
NA | TRBJ1-2 | TRBV27 | NA | TGTGCCAGCAGTTTATCGGGCAGCTATGGCTACACCTTC | CASSLSGSYGYTF
TRBD1 | TRBJ1-1 | TRBV10-3 | many | TGTGCCATCAGTGAGGACAGGGTCCCGGGGACTGAAGCTTTCTTT | CAISEDRVPGTEAFF
TRBD1 | TRBJ2-7 | TRBV3-1 | many | TGTGCCAGCAGCCTTGGGACAGGGCGAAGCGAGCAGTACTTC | CASSLGTGRSEQYF
TRBD1 | TRBJ2-5 | TRBV5-1 | many | TGCGCCAGCACACGGACAGGGGGCCGAGAAGAGACCCAGTACTTC | CASTRTGGREETQYF
NA | TRBJ2-2 | TRBV2 | NA | TGTGCCATCTCCTCACGCGCCGGGACACCTAGGACCGGGGAGCTGTTTTTT | CAISSRAGTPRTGELFF
NA | TRBJ2-5 | TRBV4-2 | NA | TGTGCCAGCAGCCCTGGGACCGGGGGAGAGACCCAGTACTTC | CASSPGTGGETQYF
NA | TRBJ1-2 | TRBV6-5 | many | TGTGCCAGCAGTTATCTCGGGGCGGGCTATGGCTACACCTTC | CASSYLGAGYGYTF
NA | TRBJ2-1 | TRBV5-4 | few | TGTGCCAGCAGCAACCGGGCCTCGAGCTATGAGCAGTTCTTC | CASSNRASSYEQFF
TRBD1 | TRBJ1-2 | TRBV13 | NA | TGTGCCAGCAGCCCGGGAAGGGGGCGGTACACCTTC | CASSPGRGRYTF
NA | TRBJ2-7 | TRBV28 | many | TGTGCCAGCAGTGAACGGGACGGGAGCTCCTACGAGCAGTACTTC | CASSERDGSSYEQYF
NA | TRBJ2-2 | TRBV11-2 | many | TGTGCCAGCAGCCCCCGGCGGGGCCGGGAGCTGTTTTTT | CASSPRRGRELFF
TRBD1 | TRBJ2-7 | TRBV19 | NA | TGTGCCAGTAGTATAGGGGGACAGCTCTACGAGCAGTACTTC | CASSIGGQLYEQYF
NA | TRBJ1-6 | TRBV6-1 | few | TGTGCCAGCAGCGGGGGAAGGGGCTATAATTCACCCCTCCACTTT | CASSGGRGYNSPLHF
NA | TRBJ2-1 | TRBV27 | few | TGTGCCAGCAGTTTATCGATAGACAATGAGCAGTTCTTC | CASSLSIDNEQFF
TRBD2 | TRBJ2-5 | TRBV4-1 | few | TGCGCCAGCAGCCTCCGGGAGGCGCAAGAGACCCAGTACTTC | CASSLREAQETQYF
TRBD1 | TRBJ2-1 | TRBV24-1 | many | TGTGCCACCAGTGATTTAGGGACAGGGTTTCCGCCTGAGCAGTTCTTC | CATSDLGTGFPPEQFF
TRBD1 | TRBJ2-7 | TRBV29-1 | few | TGCAGCGTTGAAGAGGACAGGGCCGAGCAGTACTTC | CSVEEDRAEQYF
TRBD1 | TRBJ1-5 | TRBV4-1 | many | TGCGCCAGCAGCCACATCGGACAGGGGCATCAGCCCCAGCATTTT | CASSHIGQGHQPQHF
NA | TRBJ2-1 | TRBV2 | many | TGTGCCAGCAGCTCACTAGTGACGTACAATGAGCAGTTCTTC | CASSSLVTYNEQFF
TRBD2 | TRBJ2-7 | TRBV28 | many | TGTGCCAGCAAGGATAGCGGGAGTTCCTACGAGCAGTACTTC | CASKDSGSSYEQYF
TRBD1 | TRBJ1-4 | TRBV12-3/TRBV12-4 | many | TGTGCCAGCAGTTTAACAGGGGTGGATGAAAAACTGTTTTTT | CASSLTGVDEKLFF
NA | TRBJ2-3 | TRBV29-1 | many | TGCAGCGTTGATGATCAAGATACGCAGTATTTT | CSVDDQDTQYF
TRBD1 | TRBJ1-5 | TRBV5-1 | few | TGCGCCAGCAGCGACGGGACAGGTAATAGCAATCAGCCCCAGCATTTT | CASSDGTGNSNQPQHF
TRBD2 | TRBJ2-7 | TRBV5-1 | NA | TGCGCCAGCAGCTCGACTAGCGGGGCGGGGGAGCAGTACTTC | CASSSTSGAGEQYF
TRBD2 | TRBJ2-7 | TRBV9 | few | TGTGCCAGCGGCCGACTAGCGGGAGGGCCCGACGAGCAGTACTTC | CASGRLAGGPDEQYF
NA | TRBJ2-1 | TRBV7-6 | few | TGTGCCAGCAGCTCCTTCGGGCAAATCAATGAGCAGTTCTTC | CASSSFGQINEQFF
NA | TRBJ2-7 | TRBV6-2/TRBV6-3 | once | TGTGCCACCTTCCCGGATTGGGGGCAGGTCTACGAGCAGTACTTC | CATFPDWGQVYEQYF
TRBD1 | TRBJ1-6 | TRBV6-1 | NA | TGTGCCAGCAGTGATGGGACAGGACTAAATTCACCCCTCCACTTT | CASSDGTGLNSPLHF
TRBD2 | TRBJ2-1 | TRBV9 | NA | TGTGCCAGCACCGGGACTAGCGGGACTAGGGAGCAGTTCTTC | CASTGTSGTREQFF
TRBD1 | TRBJ2-3 | TRBV28 | once | TGTGCCAGCAGTACGACAGGGTCGGGCACAGATACGCAGTATTTT | CASSTTGSGTDTQYF
TRBD1 | TRBJ1-5 | TRBV4-1 | NA | TGCGCCAGCAGCCAAGTTTCAGGGGGGTATGGCAATCAGCCCCAGCATTTT | CASSQVSGGYGNQPQHF
NA | TRBJ2-7 | TRBV7-2 | once | TGTGCCAGCAGACCGTCGGGGGGCTGGTACGAGCAGTACTTC | CASRPSGGWYEQYF
TRBD1 | TRBJ2-3 | TRBV19 | many | TGTGCCAGTAGTATACGGGACAGGGGCACAGATACGCAGTATTTT | CASSIRDRGTDTQYF
NA | TRBJ1-2 | TRBV7-6 | few | TGTGCCAGCAGCTTCGCGGGGAAACCTTATGGCTACACCTTC | CASSFAGKPYGYTF
NA | TRBJ2-2 | TRBV6-5 | many | TGTGCCAGCAGTTACCCCTTGTCTCGGGAGCTGTTTTTT | CASSYPLSRELFF
NA | TRBJ1-4 | TRBV3-1 | many | TGTGCCAGCTCCGAAGAGGGGCGCCCTGAAAAACTGTTTTTT | CASSEEGRPEKLFF
NA | TRBJ2-2 | TRBV12-3/TRBV12-4 | NA | TGTGCCAGCAGCTTGTCAGGTTATAGCACCGGGGAGCTGTTTTTT | CASSLSGYSTGELFF
NA | TRBJ1-1 | TRBV12-3/TRBV12-4 | many | TGTGCCAGCAGCCTCACCGGACCAGCTGGAAACACTGAAGCTTTCTTT | CASSLTGPAGNTEAFF
NA | TRBJ2-1 | TRBV6-1 | NA | TGTGCCAGCAGGCCGGGACCCAACTCCTACAATGAGCAGTTCTTC | CASRPGPNSYNEQFF
NA | TRBJ1-6 | TRBV6-1 | many | TGTGCCAGCAGTGACAGGGAAAATTCACCCCTCCACTTT | CASSDRENSPLHF
TRBD2 | TRBJ2-3 | TRBV6-1 | many | TGTGCCAGCAGCCTGACTAGCGGGTGGTCGGATACGCAGTATTTT | CASSLTSGWSDTQYF
TRBD2 | TRBJ2-1 | TRBV11-2 | NA | TGTGCCAGCAGCTCATCGACACTAGCGGGCCTCTACAATGAGCAGTTCTTC | CASSSSTLAGLYNEQFF
TRBD1 | TRBJ1-4 | TRBV19 | many | TGTGCCAGTGCACCTGCCGGGACAGATGAAAAACTGTTTTTT | CASAPAGTDEKLFF
NA | TRBJ1-5 | TRBV20-1 | few | TGCAGTGCTAGAACCGGGCTCGAAGGACCCCAGCATTTT | CSARTGLEGPQHF
NA | TRBJ2-3 | TRBV27 | many | TGTGCCAGCACCCTGAGGGGGTATAGCACAGATACGCAGTATTTT | CASTLRGYSTDTQYF